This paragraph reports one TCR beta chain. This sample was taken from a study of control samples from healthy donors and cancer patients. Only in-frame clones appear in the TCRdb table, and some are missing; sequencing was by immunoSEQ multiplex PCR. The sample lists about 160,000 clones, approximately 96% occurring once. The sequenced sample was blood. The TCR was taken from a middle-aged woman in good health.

The CDR3 here is CASSYHTREQFF. The CDR3 nucleotides are TGTGCCAGCAGCTACCACACGAGAGAGCAGTTCTTC. V usage is TRBV11-3 and J usage is TRBJ2-1; D remains ambiguous. The CDR3 has 12 residues. Trimming took off 4 bases at V and 10 bases at J, with 11 bases between the two ends. CDR1 SGHNT and CDR2 YENEEA come from the germline V gene.